The rows below give T cell receptor beta chains drawn from one sample of a study of T cell repertoires in cytomegalovirus infection. TCRdb reprocessed the reads via MiXCR and lists one record per CDR3 protein. The sample lists 40,000 to 60,000 distinct CDR3 sequences, 20% to 25% occurring once. These TCRs' antigens remain unknown. This material consisted of CD8+ T cells from cultured PBMCs, taken from culture after CMV antigen stimulation. Every receptor here comes from a human donor in good health (CMV status not recorded). Some clones in this sample may be carry-over from other donors' samples. Both conserved end residues are part of each CDR3. The D gene is left open where the match is weak. The size field is filled for only some rows; it gives once, few, many or a size class.

V	J	D	size	CDR3	DNA
TRBV6-5	TRBJ1-2	NA	few	CASSYTRDGGIYGYTF	TGTGCCAGCAGTTACACCAGGGACGGTGGAATCTATGGCTACACCTTC
TRBV7-2	TRBJ1-1	TRBD1	few	CASTWTGAEAEAFF	TGTGCCAGCACATGGACAGGGGCTGAGGCTGAAGCTTTCTTT
TRBV6-4	TRBJ2-1	TRBD2	many	CASSLAGGPSNEQFF	TGTGCCAGCAGCCTAGCGGGAGGCCCCAGTAATGAGCAGTTCTTC
TRBV2	TRBJ2-5	NA	few	CASGLLVTETQYF	TGTGCCAGCGGACTACTAGTGACGGAGACCCAGTACTTC
TRBV12-3/TRBV12-4	TRBJ2-7	NA	few	CASSLALREQYF	TGTGCCAGCAGTTTAGCGTTACGGGAGCAGTACTTC
TRBV6-2/TRBV6-3	TRBJ2-7	NA	NA	CASSPNGQHWKF	TGTGCCAGCAGCCCTAATGGACAGCATTGGAAATTC
TRBV12-3/TRBV12-4	TRBJ2-7	NA	NA	CASNIWGWDTRFSYEQYF	TGTGCCAGCAATATATGGGGATGGGACACTCGCTTTTCCTACGAGCAGTACTTC
TRBV6-2/TRBV6-3	TRBJ1-5	NA	NA	CVTARRGDSQPQHF	TGTGTCACCGCCCGAAGGGGAGATAGTCAGCCCCAGCATTTT
TRBV7-2	TRBJ2-3	NA	many	CASSQHDRTDTQYF	TGTGCCAGCAGCCAACACGACAGGACAGATACGCAGTATTTT
TRBV7-2	TRBJ2-7	TRBD2	NA	CASSRTSGGAYEQYF	TGTGCCAGCAGCCGGACTAGCGGGGGTGCCTACGAGCAGTACTTC
TRBV14	TRBJ1-2	NA	NA	CASSHSRSGARLYGYTF	TGTGCCAGCAGCCACTCGCGGTCGGGGGCGCGTCTCTATGGCTACACCTTC
TRBV19	TRBJ2-7	TRBD1	NA	CASSIKDRVSDEQYF	TGTGCCAGTAGTATAAAGGACAGGGTATCCGACGAGCAGTACTTC
TRBV7-2	TRBJ2-1	NA	NA	CASSLDVGTYNEQFF	TGTGCCAGCAGCTTAGATGTAGGAACCTACAATGAGCAGTTCTTC
TRBV7-8	TRBJ1-6	TRBD1	NA	CASSTTRGQIAPLHF	TGTGCCAGCAGCACAACGAGGGGGCAGATCGCCCCCCTCCACTTT
TRBV7-8	TRBJ2-1	TRBD2	few	CASTSGGSYNEQFF	TGTGCCAGCACGAGCGGGGGATCCTACAATGAGCAGTTCTTC
TRBV9	TRBJ2-6	NA	few	CASSGIFSGANVLTF	TGTGCCAGCAGCGGAATATTCTCTGGGGCCAACGTCCTGACTTTC